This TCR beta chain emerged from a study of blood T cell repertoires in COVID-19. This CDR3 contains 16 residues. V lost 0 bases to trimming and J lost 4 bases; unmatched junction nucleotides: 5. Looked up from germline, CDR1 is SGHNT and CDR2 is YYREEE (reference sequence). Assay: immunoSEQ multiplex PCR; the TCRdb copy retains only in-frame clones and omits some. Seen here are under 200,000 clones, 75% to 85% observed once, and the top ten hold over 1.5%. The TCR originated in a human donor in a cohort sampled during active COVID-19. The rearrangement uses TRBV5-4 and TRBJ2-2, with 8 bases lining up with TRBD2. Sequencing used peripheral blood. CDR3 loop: CASSLAGLGRTGELFF. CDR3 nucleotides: TGTGCCAGCAGCTTGGCGGGACTAGGCCGCACCGGGGAGCTGTTTTTT.